This record looks at one T cell receptor beta chain sequence and its context. The antigen this receptor binds is unknown. Within one base of it there is no much larger clone, and no base qualities were kept. Donors were healthy HIV-negative adults with no recently reported acute infections or vaccinations. Every donor was a Caucasian adult living in Nashville, Tennessee, USA. CD4+ T cells were enriched by magnetic negative selection; naive cells were then positively selected on CD45RA, and the negative fraction formed the memory subset. Blood was collected by leukapheresis, and PBMCs were isolated by Ficoll-Histopaque density gradient centrifugation and then cryopreserved in liquid nitrogen vapor phase. Analytical flow cytometry was used to check the purity and quantity of every magnetically sorted T cell population. Genomic DNA was isolated from every sorted fraction and measured by UV absorbance on a Nanodrop 2000c.

This entry comes from a study of shared clonotypes between healthy human individuals (dated by TCRdb to about 2020). Background for the entire study: The cohort included three men and a couple of women between 18 and 49 years of age. For each donor, three plates each were used for CD4 naive and CD4 memory, two plates were used for CD8 naive, and one plate was used for CD8 memory. To estimate repertoire size and how much clonotype sharing occurs between individuals, the study deeply sequenced the blood TCR repertoires of a handful of healthy adults. Libraries were prepared and TCR repertoires were sequenced by different laboratories using diverse techniques, in order to increase sequencing depth and limit assay-specific biases. Per donor, leukapheresis produced somewhere between about 0.94 and 9.5 billion PBMCs.

Using the deep immunoSEQ assay, multiplex PCR amplified TCR CDR3 regions from genomic DNA. For each cell subset, the extracted genomic DNA was distributed evenly across all wells of several immunoSEQ 96-well plates, and each plate served as one replicate. Each replicate PCR for sorted subsets received around 200 ng genomic DNA, equal to some 32,000 T cell genomes. Purified libraries were quantified with a Qubit 3.0 fluorometer, sized on a Bioanalyzer 2100, and re-quantified with the KAPA Library Quantification kit. Each immunoSEQ 96-well plate was sequenced on its own single-read 150-cycle Illumina NextSeq 550 flow cell. On the authors' methods: Because only junctional sequences without quality scores were contained in the immunoSEQ output, filtering matching that applied to full-length reads could not be performed. Sequences were annotated with PyIR, a Python wrapper for IgBLAST v1.9, and V/J genes and CDR3 were assigned using IMGT germline references. Reads were removed for weak V/J assignments (E-value above 1e-6), missing CDR3, stop codons, out-of-frame junctions, or ambiguous translated residues. V3J clonotypes were defined as sequences sharing an identical inferred V gene, J gene, and CDR3 amino acid sequence. To compute the percentage overlap between repertoires, the number of shared unique clonotypes was divided by the size of the smaller repertoire. Repertoire richness was assessed with RTK rarefaction, the Chao1 estimator, and Recon v2.1 estimates of unobserved clonotypes. OLGA was used to compute generation probabilities for all TCRbeta clonotypes that the gDNA method yielded from a handful of donors. The table was pulled from immuneACCESS by TCRdb, which kept in-frame rearrangements only. Such tables lose some clones; where checked, under half of the loss comes from unresolved V genes, and the rest has no known cause. V, J and clone size are taken as reported in that table, and D and trimming were inferred from the DNA itself. In this sample the table shows nearly 1,000,000 clones, 76% of which occur a single time. The ten largest clonotypes hold around 1.4% of the sample.

General findings and caveats noted by the study authors: Compared with non-shared clonotypes, the clonotypes found in all four sorted-subset donors had higher generation probabilities. Pairwise subsampling led to the expectation that sequencing depth would affect the degree of clonotype sharing among donors. Sampling was limited to blood, and TCR repertoires in tissue likely differ from TCR repertoires in blood. Even with the large sequencing depth, rarefaction of the sorted-subset datasets indicated that sequencing was incomplete. Naive subsets generally had larger estimated clonotype richness than memory subsets did. When a handful of donors were compared, the shared fraction of clonotypes was around 4.6% for naive CD4, roughly 3.4% for naive CD8, about 2.4% for memory CD4, and roughly 0.43% for memory CD8. The small number of donors limited the genetic and exposure-history diversity represented.

The CDR3 measures 16 amino acids from cysteine to phenylalanine. Only the CDR3 DNA stays, 48 bases, in frame from base 1. CDR1 is given as WNHNN and CDR2 as SYGVQD, both from the germline V gene (reference sequence). Between the V and J ends, shortened by 0 bases and 4 bases respectively, the junction contains 15 bases. This sequence uses TRBV10-1 and TRBJ2-5, with a weak D call of TRBD2 (5 bases match). This TCR came from a young man in good health. The sequenced material came from memory CD4+ T cells sorted from blood. This specimen's cell subset or site label, per the study, means: CD45RA-negative fraction. The DNA sequence is as follows: TGCGCCAGCAGTGAGTCGATTCTGGGCGCGGGAGAGACCCAGTACTTC. The encoded protein is CASSESILGAGETQYF.